This T cell receptor beta chain emerged from a study of spatial heterogeneity in lung cancer. The wider study: More beta-chain than alpha-chain sequences were consistently detected.

Described time point: sample taken at primary tumor resection. Sequencing covered unsorted whole RNA taken from tumor, nontumor lung or frozen PBMC. Donors were some 72 untreated early-stage non-small cell lung cancer patients. TCRdb re-called the 5' RACE reads with MiXCR, one entry per CDR3 protein. This sample has around 87,000 distinct CDR3 sequences; roughly 12% occur once, and the top ten carry about two fifths. This clonotype occurred many times. Specimen: PBMCs, collected at surgery. This receptor was identified in a male donor with early-stage non-small cell lung cancer.

CDR3: CASSPSDRALHF. The CDR3 coding sequence is TGTGCCAGCAGTCCCTCAGACAGGGCCCTCCACTTT. This chain links TRBV12-3 or TRBV12-4 with TRBJ1-6; 7 bases are shared with TRBD1. Losses at the gene ends were 5 bases for V and 14 bases for J; bases not matched to a gene: 6. The CDR3 has 12 residues.